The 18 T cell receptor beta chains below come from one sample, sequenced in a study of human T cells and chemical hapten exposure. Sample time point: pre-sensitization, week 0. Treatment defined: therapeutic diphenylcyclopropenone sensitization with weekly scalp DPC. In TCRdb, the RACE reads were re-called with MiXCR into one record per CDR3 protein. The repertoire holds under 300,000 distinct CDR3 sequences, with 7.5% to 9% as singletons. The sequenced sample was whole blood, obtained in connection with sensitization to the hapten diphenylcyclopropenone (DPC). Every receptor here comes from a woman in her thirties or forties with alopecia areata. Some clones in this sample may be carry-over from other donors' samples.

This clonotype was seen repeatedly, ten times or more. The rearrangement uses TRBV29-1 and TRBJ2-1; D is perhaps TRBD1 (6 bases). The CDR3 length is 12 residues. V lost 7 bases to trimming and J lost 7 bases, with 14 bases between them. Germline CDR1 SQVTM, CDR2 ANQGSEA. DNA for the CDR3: TGCAGCGGGGAGACAGGAGGTAATGAGCAGTTCTTC. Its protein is CSGETGGNEQFF.

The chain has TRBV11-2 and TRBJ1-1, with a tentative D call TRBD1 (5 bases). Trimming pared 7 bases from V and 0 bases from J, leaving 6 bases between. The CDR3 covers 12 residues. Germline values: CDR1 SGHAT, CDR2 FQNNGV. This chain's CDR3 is CASTGMNTEAFF. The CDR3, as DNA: TGTGCCAGCACAGGGATGAACACTGAAGCTTTCTTT. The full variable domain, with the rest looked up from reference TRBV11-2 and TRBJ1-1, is EAGVAQSPRYKIIEKRQSVAFWCNPISGHATLYWYQQILGQGPKLLIQFQNNGVVDDSQLPKDRFSAERLKGVDSTLKIQPAKLEDSAVYLCASTGMNTEAFFGQGTRLTVV.

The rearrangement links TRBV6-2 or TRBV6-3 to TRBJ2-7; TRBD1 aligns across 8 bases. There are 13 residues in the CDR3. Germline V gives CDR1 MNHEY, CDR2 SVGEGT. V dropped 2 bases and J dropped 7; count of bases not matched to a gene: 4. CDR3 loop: CASSYPDRVEQYF. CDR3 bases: TGTGCCAGCAGTTACCCGGACAGGGTAGAGCAGTACTTC.

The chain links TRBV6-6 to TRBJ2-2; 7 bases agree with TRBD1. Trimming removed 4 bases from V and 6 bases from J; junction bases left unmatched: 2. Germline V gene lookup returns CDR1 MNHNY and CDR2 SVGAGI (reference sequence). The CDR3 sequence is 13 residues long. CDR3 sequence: CASSSQGAGELFF. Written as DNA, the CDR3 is TGTGCCAGCAGTTCCCAGGGGGCCGGGGAGCTGTTTTTT.

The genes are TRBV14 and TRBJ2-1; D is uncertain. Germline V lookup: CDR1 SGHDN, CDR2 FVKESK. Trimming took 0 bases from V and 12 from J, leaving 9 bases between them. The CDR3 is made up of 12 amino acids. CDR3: CASSQEMYGQFF. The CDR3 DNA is TGTGCCAGCAGCCAAGAAATGTACGGGCAGTTCTTC.

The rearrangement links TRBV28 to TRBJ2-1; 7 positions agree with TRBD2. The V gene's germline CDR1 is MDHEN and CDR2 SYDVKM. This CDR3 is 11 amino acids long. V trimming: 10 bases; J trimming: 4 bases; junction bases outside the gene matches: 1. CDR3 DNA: TGTGCCACCGGGGGGTACAATGAGCAGTTCTTC. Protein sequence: CATGGYNEQFF. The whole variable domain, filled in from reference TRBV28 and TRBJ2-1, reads DVKVTQSSRYLVKRTGEKVFLECVQDMDHENMFWYRQDPGLGLRLIYFSYDVKMKEKGDIPEGYSVSREKKERFSLILESASTNQTSMYLCATGGYNEQFFGPGTRLTVL.

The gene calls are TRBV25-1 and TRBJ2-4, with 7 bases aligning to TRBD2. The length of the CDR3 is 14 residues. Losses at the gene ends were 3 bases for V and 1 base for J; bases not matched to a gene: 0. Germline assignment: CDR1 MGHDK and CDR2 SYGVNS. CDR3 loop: CASSEGGAKNIQYF. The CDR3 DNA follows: TGTGCCAGCAGTGAGGGAGGGGCCAAAAACATTCAGTACTTC.

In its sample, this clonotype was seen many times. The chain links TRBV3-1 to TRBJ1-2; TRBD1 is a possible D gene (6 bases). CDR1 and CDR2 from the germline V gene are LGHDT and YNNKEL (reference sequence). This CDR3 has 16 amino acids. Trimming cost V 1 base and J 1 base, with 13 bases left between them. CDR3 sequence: CASSQVSGAINYGYTF. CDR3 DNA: TGTGCCAGCAGCCAAGTGTCAGGGGCGATTAACTATGGCTACACCTTC.

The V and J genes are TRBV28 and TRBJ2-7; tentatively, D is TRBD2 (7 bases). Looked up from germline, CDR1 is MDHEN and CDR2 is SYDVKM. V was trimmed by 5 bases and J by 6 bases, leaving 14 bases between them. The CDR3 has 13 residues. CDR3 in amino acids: CASSPGGLGEQYF. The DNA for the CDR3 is TGTGCCAGCAGTCCCGGGGGGCTTGGCGAGCAGTACTTC.

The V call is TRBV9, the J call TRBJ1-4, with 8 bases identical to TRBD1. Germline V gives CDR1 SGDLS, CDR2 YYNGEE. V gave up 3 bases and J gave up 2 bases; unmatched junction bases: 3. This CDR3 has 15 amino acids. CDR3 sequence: CASSATGATNEKLFF. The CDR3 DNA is TGTGCCAGCAGCGCGACAGGGGCGACTAATGAAAAACTGTTTTTT.

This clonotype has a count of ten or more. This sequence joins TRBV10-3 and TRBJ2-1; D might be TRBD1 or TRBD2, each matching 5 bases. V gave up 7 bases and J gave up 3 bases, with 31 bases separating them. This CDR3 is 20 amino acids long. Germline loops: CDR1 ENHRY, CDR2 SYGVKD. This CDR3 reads CAIKPSRGTAAGARYNEQFF. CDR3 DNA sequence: TGTGCCATCAAACCCTCCCGAGGGACGGCGGCTGGAGCTCGCTACAATGAGCAGTTCTTC.

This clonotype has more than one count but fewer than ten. The chain's CDR3 is CAISESVGGLAKNIQYF. As DNA, the CDR3 is TGTGCCATCAGTGAGTCAGTCGGCGGGTTAGCCAAAAACATTCAGTACTTC. The V call is TRBV10-3, the J call TRBJ2-4; tentative D call: TRBD2 (5 bases). Germline values: CDR1 ENHRY, CDR2 SYGVKD. Trimming left V 0 bases short and J 0 bases short, with 12 bases between. This CDR3 is 17 amino acids long.

In DNA, the CDR3 is TGTGCCAGCAGTTTCGACAGGAGCTCCTACGAGCAGTACTTC. It specifies CASSFDRSSYEQYF. The V gene is TRBV7-2, the J gene TRBJ2-7; D is possibly TRBD1 (6 bases). The germline CDR1 and CDR2 sequences are SGHTA and FQGNSA. This CDR3 is 14 amino acids long. V dropped 6 bases and J dropped 0 bases, with 12 bases sitting between them.

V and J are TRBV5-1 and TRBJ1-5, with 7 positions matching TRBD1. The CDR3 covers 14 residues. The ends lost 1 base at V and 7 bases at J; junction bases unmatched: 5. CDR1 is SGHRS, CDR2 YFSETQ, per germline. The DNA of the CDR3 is TGCGCCAGCAGCTTGAATCCAGGGGGACAGCCCCAGCATTTT. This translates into CASSLNPGGQPQHF.

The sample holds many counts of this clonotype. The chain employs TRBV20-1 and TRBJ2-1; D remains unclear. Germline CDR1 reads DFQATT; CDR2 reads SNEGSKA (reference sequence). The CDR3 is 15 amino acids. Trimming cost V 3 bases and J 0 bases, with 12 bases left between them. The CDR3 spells CSARITGSSYNEQFF. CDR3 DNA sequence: TGCAGTGCTAGGATCACGGGTAGCTCCTACAATGAGCAGTTCTTC.

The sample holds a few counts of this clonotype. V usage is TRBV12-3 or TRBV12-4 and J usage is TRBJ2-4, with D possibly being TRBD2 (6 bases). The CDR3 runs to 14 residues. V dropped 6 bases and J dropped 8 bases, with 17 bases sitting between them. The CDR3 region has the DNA TGTGCCAGCAGGAAAGCGGGTGGCGGGCACATTCAGTACTTC. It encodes CASRKAGGGHIQYF.

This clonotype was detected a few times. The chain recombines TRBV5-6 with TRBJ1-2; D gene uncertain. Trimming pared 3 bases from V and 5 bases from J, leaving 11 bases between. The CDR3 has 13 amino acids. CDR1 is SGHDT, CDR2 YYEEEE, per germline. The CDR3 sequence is CASSSRRTYGYTF. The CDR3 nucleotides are TGTGCCAGCAGCTCTCGACGGACTTATGGCTACACCTTC.

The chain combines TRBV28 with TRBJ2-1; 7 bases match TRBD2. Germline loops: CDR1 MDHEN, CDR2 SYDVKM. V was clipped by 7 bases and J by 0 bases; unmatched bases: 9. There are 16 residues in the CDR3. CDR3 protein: CASIPVGGSSYNEQFF. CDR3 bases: TGTGCCAGCATCCCGGTCGGCGGGAGCTCCTACAATGAGCAGTTCTTC.